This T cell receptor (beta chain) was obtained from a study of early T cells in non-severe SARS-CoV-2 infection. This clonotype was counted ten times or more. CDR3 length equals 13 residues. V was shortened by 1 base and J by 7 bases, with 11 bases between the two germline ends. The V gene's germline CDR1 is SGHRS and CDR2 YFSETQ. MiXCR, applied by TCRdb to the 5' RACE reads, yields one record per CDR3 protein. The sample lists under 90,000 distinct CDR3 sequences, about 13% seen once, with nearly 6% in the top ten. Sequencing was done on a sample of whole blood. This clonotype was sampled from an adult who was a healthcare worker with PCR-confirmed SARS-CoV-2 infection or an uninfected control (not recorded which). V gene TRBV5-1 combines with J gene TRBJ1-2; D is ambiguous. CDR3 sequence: CASSLTGSGGYTF. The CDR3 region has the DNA TGCGCCAGCAGCTTGACTGGGTCCGGTGGCTACACCTTC.